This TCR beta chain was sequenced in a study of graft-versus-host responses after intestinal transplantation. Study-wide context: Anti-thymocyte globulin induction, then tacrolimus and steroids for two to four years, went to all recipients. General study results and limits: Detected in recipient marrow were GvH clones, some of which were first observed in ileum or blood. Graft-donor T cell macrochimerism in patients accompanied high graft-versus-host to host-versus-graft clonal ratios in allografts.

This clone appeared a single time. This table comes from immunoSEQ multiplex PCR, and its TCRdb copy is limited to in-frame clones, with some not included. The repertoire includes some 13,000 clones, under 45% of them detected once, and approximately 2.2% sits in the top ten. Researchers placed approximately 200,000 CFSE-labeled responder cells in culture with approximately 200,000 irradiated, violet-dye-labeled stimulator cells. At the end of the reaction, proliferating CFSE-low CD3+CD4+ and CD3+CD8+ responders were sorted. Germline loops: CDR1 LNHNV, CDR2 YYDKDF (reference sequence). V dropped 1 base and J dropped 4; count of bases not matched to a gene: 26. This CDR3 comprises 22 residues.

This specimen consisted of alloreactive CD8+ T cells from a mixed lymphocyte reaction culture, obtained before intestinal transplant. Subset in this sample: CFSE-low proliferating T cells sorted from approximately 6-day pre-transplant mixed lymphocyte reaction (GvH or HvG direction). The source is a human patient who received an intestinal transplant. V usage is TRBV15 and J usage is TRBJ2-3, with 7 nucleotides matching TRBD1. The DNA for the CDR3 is TGTGCCACCAGCAGAGGCAGCGCGCTACAGGGGTCGGGCCCGTGGGAGCCAGATACGCAGTATTTT. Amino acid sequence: CATSRGSALQGSGPWEPDTQYF.